This T cell receptor (beta chain) emerged from a study of early T cells in non-severe SARS-CoV-2 infection. This clonotype was seen ten or more times. This CDR3 has 16 residues. V lost 1 base, J lost 4 bases, and 16 bases lay in between. Germline V gene lookup returns CDR1 KGHSH and CDR2 LQKENI. MiXCR was run by TCRdb on the 5' RACE reads, yielding one entry per CDR3 protein. The profile shows about 49,000 distinct CDR3 sequences, under 7% of them singletons. The material was whole blood, obtained at baseline. This chain connects TRBV18 to TRBJ1-2; unclear D gene. This TCR came from an adult who was a healthcare worker with PCR-confirmed SARS-CoV-2 infection or an uninfected control (not recorded which). This CDR3 is CASSPRGDLLGYGYTF. DNA for the CDR3: TGTGCCAGCTCACCACGTGGGGATTTATTAGGCTATGGCTACACCTTC. Full variable domain (outside the CDR3, taken from reference TRBV18 and TRBJ1-2): NAGVMQNPRHLVRRRGQEARLRCSPMKGHSHVYWYRQLPEEGLKFMVYLQKENIIDESGMPKERFSAEFPKEGPSILRIQQVVRGDSAAYFCASSPRGDLLGYGYTFGSGTRLTVV.